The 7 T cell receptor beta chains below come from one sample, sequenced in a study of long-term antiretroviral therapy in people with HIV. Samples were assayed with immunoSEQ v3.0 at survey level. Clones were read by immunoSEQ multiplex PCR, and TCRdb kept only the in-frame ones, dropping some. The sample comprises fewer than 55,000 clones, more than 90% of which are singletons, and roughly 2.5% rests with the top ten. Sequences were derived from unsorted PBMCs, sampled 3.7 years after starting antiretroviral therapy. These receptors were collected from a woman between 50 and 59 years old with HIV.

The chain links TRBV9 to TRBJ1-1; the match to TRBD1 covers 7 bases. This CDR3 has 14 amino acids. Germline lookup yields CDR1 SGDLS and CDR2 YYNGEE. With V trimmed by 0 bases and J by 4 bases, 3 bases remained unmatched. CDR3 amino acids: CASSVEQGSTEAFF. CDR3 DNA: TGTGCCAGCAGCGTAGAACAGGGGAGCACTGAAGCTTTCTTT.

CDR3 residues: CASSPLAGVNEQFF. As DNA, the CDR3 is TGTGCCAGCAGCCCCCTCGCGGGTGTGAATGAGCAGTTCTTC. The rearrangement joins TRBV7-2 to TRBJ2-1, with a tentative D call TRBD2 (5 bases). The CDR3 is 14 residues long. V gave up 5 bases and J gave up 7 bases, with 15 bases separating them. Germline V gene data show CDR1 as SGHTA and CDR2 as FQGNSA.

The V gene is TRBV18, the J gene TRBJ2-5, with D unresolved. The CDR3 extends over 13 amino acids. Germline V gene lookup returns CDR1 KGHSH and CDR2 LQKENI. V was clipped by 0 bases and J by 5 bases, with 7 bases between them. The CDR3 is CASSPPTRETQYF. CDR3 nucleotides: TGTGCCAGCTCACCACCGACGAGGGAGACCCAGTACTTC.

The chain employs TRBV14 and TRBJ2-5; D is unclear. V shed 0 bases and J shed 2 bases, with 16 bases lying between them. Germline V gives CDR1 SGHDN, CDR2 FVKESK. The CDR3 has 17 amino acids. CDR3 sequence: CASSQDRSRRTQETQYF. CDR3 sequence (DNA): TGTGCCAGCAGCCAAGATAGGTCGCGACGAACGCAAGAGACCCAGTACTTC.

CDR3 loop: CASSPKDTFYEQYF. Written as DNA, the CDR3 is TGTGCCAGCAGCCCCAAGGACACATTCTACGAGCAGTACTTC. V gene TRBV7-9 combines with J gene TRBJ2-7, with D possibly being TRBD1 (5 bases). This CDR3 has 14 residues. Between the trimmed V and J ends, which lost 5 bases and 3 bases, there was a span of 14 bases. The germline V gene encodes CDR1 SEHNR and CDR2 FQNEAQ (reference sequence).

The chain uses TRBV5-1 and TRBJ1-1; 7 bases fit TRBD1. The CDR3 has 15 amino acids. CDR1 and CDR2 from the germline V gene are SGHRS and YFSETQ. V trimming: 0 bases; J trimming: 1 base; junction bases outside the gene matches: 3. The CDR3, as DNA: TGCGCCAGCAGCTTGGAACCAGGGGGGAACACTGAAGCTTTCTTT. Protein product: CASSLEPGGNTEAFF.

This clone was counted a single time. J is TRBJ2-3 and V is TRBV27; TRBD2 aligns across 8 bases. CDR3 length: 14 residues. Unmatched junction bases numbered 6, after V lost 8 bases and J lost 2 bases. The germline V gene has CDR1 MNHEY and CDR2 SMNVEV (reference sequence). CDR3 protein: CASGRAGATDTQYF. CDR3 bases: TGTGCCAGCGGACGAGCGGGGGCCACAGATACGCAGTATTTT.